This T cell receptor (beta chain) was retrieved from a study of blood T cell repertoires in COVID-19. About the research overall: PBMCs, B-cell-depleted T cells, or T cells were the source of the cDNA or gDNA that made up the material.

The protocol was immunoSEQ multiplex PCR, while the TCRdb copy is restricted to in-frame clones and leaves out a portion. The repertoire consists of 180,000 or so clones, with around 86% occurring once and the leading ten covering 2.5% to 4%. This CDR3 spans 14 amino acids. V shed 2 bases and J shed 5 bases, with 12 bases lying between them. Per the germline V gene, CDR1 is MNHNS and CDR2 is SASEGT. The chain links TRBV6-1 to TRBJ2-5, with D maybe TRBD2 (5 bases). The clonotype originates from a man aged 70-80 years with acute or convalescent COVID-19. Sequencing was done on a sample of peripheral blood. The CDR3 DNA reads as TGTGCCAGCAGTGAAACCACTAGTGGGGAGACCCAGTACTTC. Protein product: CASSETTSGETQYF.